This record looks at one T cell receptor (beta chain) sequence and its context. Antigen: not known. The data originate from a study of T cells after yellow fever vaccination. A universal primer site and UMIs were added as TCR cDNA was made by 5'RACE template switching. TCRdb redid the calling of the 5' RACE reads with MiXCR, one entry per CDR3 protein. The sample lists approximately 450,000 distinct CDR3 sequences; around 20% were seen once. The CDR3 is 15 residues long. Germline values: CDR1 SGHTA, CDR2 FQGNSA. Trimming stripped 1 base from V and 0 bases from J, with 7 bases between. Points from the study as a whole: One caveat is that FACS-sorted repertoires could contain abundant clonotypes contaminating from the bulk population. The booster response re-showed most primary clones: 95% to 96% CD4, around 87% CD8.

The sequence was collected from a man younger than 35 who received the YFV17D yellow fever vaccine. The sample here was PBMCs, taken before the yellow fever booster vaccination. The chain joins TRBV7-2 to TRBJ1-5; D gene unclear. CDR3: CASSLVGYSNQPQHF. CDR3 DNA: TGTGCCAGCAGCTTAGTCGGATATAGCAATCAGCCCCAGCATTTT.